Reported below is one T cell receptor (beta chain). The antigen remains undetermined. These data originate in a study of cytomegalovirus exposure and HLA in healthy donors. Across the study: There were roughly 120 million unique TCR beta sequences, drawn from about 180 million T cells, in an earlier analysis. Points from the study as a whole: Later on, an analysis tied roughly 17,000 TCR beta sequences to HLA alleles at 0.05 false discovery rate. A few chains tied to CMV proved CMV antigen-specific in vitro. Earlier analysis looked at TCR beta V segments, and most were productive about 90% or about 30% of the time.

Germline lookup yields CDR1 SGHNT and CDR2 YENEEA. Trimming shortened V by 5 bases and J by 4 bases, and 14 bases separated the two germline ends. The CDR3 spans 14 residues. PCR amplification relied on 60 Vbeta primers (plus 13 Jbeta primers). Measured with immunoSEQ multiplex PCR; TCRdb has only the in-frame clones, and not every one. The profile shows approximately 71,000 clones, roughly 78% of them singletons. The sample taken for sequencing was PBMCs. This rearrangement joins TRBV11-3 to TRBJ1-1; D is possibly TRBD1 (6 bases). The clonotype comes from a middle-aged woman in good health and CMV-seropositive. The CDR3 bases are TGTGCCAGCAGCACTACGCAGGGGAGCACTGAAGCTTTCTTT. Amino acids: CASSTTQGSTEAFF. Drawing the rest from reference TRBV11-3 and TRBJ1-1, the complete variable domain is EAGVVQSPRYKIIEKKQPVAFWCNPISGHNTLYWYLQNLGQGPELLIRYENEEAVDDSQLPKDRFSAERLKGVDSTLKIQPAELGDSAVYLCASSTTQGSTEAFFGQGTRLTVV.